This TCR beta chain was recorded in a study of T-cell reconstitution after alpha-beta-depleted transplantation in children. Unique molecular identifiers were built into the TCRbeta library. TCRdb called the PCR reads again in MiXCR, with one record for every CDR3 protein. The sample holds roughly 570,000 distinct CDR3 sequences, roughly 27% seen once. Sequenced here: PBMCs, sampled before TCRalphabeta/CD19-depleted stem cell transplant. The TCR was taken from a boy younger than two with Wiskott-Aldrich syndrome, due to receive a stem cell transplant.

CDR3 sequence: CASSLVGGYLSMNTEAFF. In DNA form, the CDR3 reads TGTGCCAGCAGCTTAGTAGGAGGATACCTGAGCATGAACACTGAAGCTTTCTTT. This chain links TRBV7-8 with TRBJ1-1; no clear D gene. This CDR3 is built from 18 residues. Germline V lookup: CDR1 SGHVS, CDR2 FQNEAQ. Trimming removed 1 base at V and 0 bases at J, with 18 bases between.